Listed below are T cell receptor beta chains from one sample, sequenced in a study of T cells in Graves' hyperthyroidism and ophthalmopathy. TCRdb re-called the multiplex PCR reads with MiXCR, one entry per CDR3 protein. The sample carries more than 550,000 distinct CDR3 sequences, 15% to 20% recorded once. The sequencing sample was made of blood. These receptors came from a man aged 50-60 years with Graves' hyperthyroidism. CDR3s include the opening cysteine and the closing phenylalanine or tryptophan. The D gene is left open where the match is weak. Size is omitted from some rows. Given values are once, few, many or a class for expanded clones.

D gene: TRBD2
clone size: .
V gene: TRBV24-1
J gene: TRBJ2-2
CDR3 DNA: TGTGCCACCAGTGATTTGCGGGGGGGGAACACCGGGGAGCTGTTTTTT
CDR3 protein: CATSDLRGGNTGELFF

D gene: .
clone size: many
V gene: TRBV12-3/TRBV12-4
J gene: TRBJ2-7
CDR3 DNA: TGTGCCAGCAGCCCCGGGGACACCTCCTACGAGCAGTACTTC
CDR3 protein: CASSPGDTSYEQYF

D gene: .
clone size: many
V gene: TRBV7-8
J gene: TRBJ2-7
CDR3 DNA: TGTGCCAGCAGCATAAACTACGAGCAGTACTTC
CDR3 protein: CASSINYEQYF

D gene: .
clone size: few
V gene: TRBV6-1
J gene: TRBJ2-2
CDR3 DNA: TGTGCCAGCAAACACAGGGTGTCGGCGAACACCGGGGAGCTGTTTTTT
CDR3 protein: CASKHRVSANTGELFF

D gene: .
clone size: .
V gene: TRBV11-2
J gene: TRBJ2-5
CDR3 DNA: TGTGCCAGCAGCTCGTTTGGGGGCGGGCTTAAAGAGACCCAGTACTTC
CDR3 protein: CASSSFGGGLKETQYF

D gene: .
clone size: many
V gene: TRBV19
J gene: TRBJ1-1
CDR3 DNA: TGTGCCAGTAGTGTTCCAGGGGCGGGGAACACTGAAGCTTTCTTT
CDR3 protein: CASSVPGAGNTEAFF

D gene: TRBD2
clone size: .
V gene: TRBV11-2
J gene: TRBJ2-1
CDR3 DNA: TGTGCCAGCAGCTTTGGGGGGACTAAGCAGTTCTTC
CDR3 protein: CASSFGGTKQFF

D gene: TRBD1
clone size: .
V gene: TRBV7-9
J gene: TRBJ2-2
CDR3 DNA: TGTGCCAGCAGCTTTGGACAGGAACACACCGGGGAGCTGTTTTTT
CDR3 protein: CASSFGQEHTGELFF

D gene: TRBD2
clone size: many
V gene: TRBV7-2
J gene: TRBJ2-7
CDR3 DNA: TGTGCCAGCAGCTTAGCTATCGGGACTATATATTACGAGCAGTACTTC
CDR3 protein: CASSLAIGTIYYEQYF

D gene: TRBD2
clone size: .
V gene: TRBV6-4
J gene: TRBJ2-1
CDR3 DNA: TGTGCCAGTAACTCCGGGACTAGCGGGACTTCCTACAATGAGCAGTTCTTC
CDR3 protein: CASNSGTSGTSYNEQFF

D gene: .
clone size: many
V gene: TRBV7-9
J gene: TRBJ2-7
CDR3 DNA: TGTGCCAGCAGCTTACCGCAGGGCTACGAGCAGTACTTC
CDR3 protein: CASSLPQGYEQYF

D gene: .
clone size: few
V gene: TRBV24-1
J gene: TRBJ2-7
CDR3 DNA: TGTGCCACCAGTGATCCCTATTCTGGAGAGCAGTACTTC
CDR3 protein: CATSDPYSGEQYF

D gene: .
clone size: .
V gene: TRBV7-3
J gene: TRBJ1-1
CDR3 DNA: TGTGCCAGCAAAGAGGGGCCGAACACTGAAGCTTTCTTT
CDR3 protein: CASKEGPNTEAFF

D gene: .
clone size: few
V gene: TRBV6-5
J gene: TRBJ1-1
CDR3 DNA: TGTGCCAGCAGTTACTTGGCCCAGGGGTCTGAAGCTTTCTTT
CDR3 protein: CASSYLAQGSEAFF

D gene: TRBD2
clone size: few
V gene: TRBV27
J gene: TRBJ2-7
CDR3 DNA: TGTGCCAGCCAGACTAGCGGGAGCCCCTACGAGCAGCACTTC
CDR3 protein: CASQTSGSPYEQHF

D gene: .
clone size: few
V gene: TRBV20-1
J gene: TRBJ2-2
CDR3 DNA: TGCAGTGCATACCGGGACAAAAACACCGGGGAGCTGTTTTTT
CDR3 protein: CSAYRDKNTGELFF

D gene: TRBD2
clone size: .
V gene: TRBV5-1
J gene: TRBJ2-5
CDR3 DNA: TGCGCCAGCAGCTTGGCACTAGCGGGAATAGAGACCCAGTACTTC
CDR3 protein: CASSLALAGIETQYF

D gene: .
clone size: many
V gene: TRBV6-2/TRBV6-3
J gene: TRBJ2-1
CDR3 DNA: TGTGCCAGCAGTCCCGCCTCGTATGAGCAGTTCTTC
CDR3 protein: CASSPASYEQFF

D gene: .
clone size: many
V gene: TRBV10-3
J gene: TRBJ1-1
CDR3 DNA: TGTGCCATCAGTGAGTCCGGGGGAACGAACACTGAAGCTTTCTTT
CDR3 protein: CAISESGGTNTEAFF

D gene: .
clone size: .
V gene: TRBV27
J gene: TRBJ1-6
CDR3 DNA: TGTGCCAGCAGTTTATATGGGGGGCGAAATTCACCCCTCCACTTT
CDR3 protein: CASSLYGGRNSPLHF

D gene: .
clone size: many
V gene: TRBV7-9
J gene: TRBJ2-5
CDR3 DNA: TGTGCCAGCAGCTCAGCAACAGGACTGCAAGAGACCCAGTACTTC
CDR3 protein: CASSSATGLQETQYF

D gene: .
clone size: many
V gene: TRBV12-3/TRBV12-4
J gene: TRBJ1-6
CDR3 DNA: TGTGCCAGCACCCCCCTGGGAAATTCACCCCTCCACTTT
CDR3 protein: CASTPLGNSPLHF

D gene: TRBD1
clone size: .
V gene: TRBV10-1
J gene: TRBJ1-3
CDR3 DNA: TGCGCCAGCAGTGAGTCGACAGGGTTTGGAAACACCATATATTTT
CDR3 protein: CASSESTGFGNTIYF

D gene: .
clone size: .
V gene: TRBV30
J gene: TRBJ2-6
CDR3 DNA: TGTGCCTGGAGTGTACCGGGAGTTCCTGGGGCCAACGTCCTGACTTTC
CDR3 protein: CAWSVPGVPGANVLTF

D gene: .
clone size: many
V gene: TRBV2
J gene: TRBJ2-1
CDR3 DNA: TGTGCCAGCCGGTGGTTTAGTGAGCAGTTCTTC
CDR3 protein: CASRWFSEQFF

D gene: TRBD1
clone size: .
V gene: TRBV3-1
J gene: TRBJ1-3
CDR3 DNA: TGTGCCAGCAGCCAGGATTGGGACAGTGGAAACACCATATATTTT
CDR3 protein: CASSQDWDSGNTIYF

D gene: TRBD2
clone size: many
V gene: TRBV12-3/TRBV12-4
J gene: TRBJ2-1
CDR3 DNA: TGTGCCAGCACCCGAGCGGGACCCTACAATGAGCAGTTCTTC
CDR3 protein: CASTRAGPYNEQFF

D gene: .
clone size: many
V gene: TRBV6-1
J gene: TRBJ1-2
CDR3 DNA: TGTGCCAGCACCCCCGGCAGGGGATATGGCTACACCTTC
CDR3 protein: CASTPGRGYGYTF

D gene: .
clone size: .
V gene: TRBV20-1
J gene: TRBJ2-2
CDR3 DNA: TGCAGTGCTAGAGATCCCGGGCAGCTCACCGGGGAGCTGTTTTTT
CDR3 protein: CSARDPGQLTGELFF

D gene: TRBD1
clone size: few
V gene: TRBV7-2
J gene: TRBJ2-5
CDR3 DNA: TGTGCCAGCATCAATGACAGGGGTTCAGAGACCCAGTACTTC
CDR3 protein: CASINDRGSETQYF

D gene: TRBD2
clone size: .
V gene: TRBV19
J gene: TRBJ2-1
CDR3 DNA: TGTGCCAGTAGTATAGCTCCCGGACTAGCGGGAGCTCGCTACAATGGGCAGTTCTTC
CDR3 protein: CASSIAPGLAGARYNGQFF

D gene: .
clone size: many
V gene: TRBV7-9
J gene: TRBJ2-1
CDR3 DNA: TGTGCCAGCAGCTTAGACGGGAGAGTCAACAATGAGCAGTTCTTC
CDR3 protein: CASSLDGRVNNEQFF

D gene: TRBD1
clone size: few
V gene: TRBV28
J gene: TRBJ2-1
CDR3 DNA: TGTGCCAGCAGTTTACCAGGGACAGATATGTACAATGAGCAGTTCTTC
CDR3 protein: CASSLPGTDMYNEQFF

D gene: .
clone size: .
V gene: TRBV7-3
J gene: TRBJ2-5
CDR3 DNA: TGTGCCAGCAACCCACCAGGGAAAAGGGTCCAAGAGACCCAGTACTTC
CDR3 protein: CASNPPGKRVQETQYF

D gene: TRBD2
clone size: few
V gene: TRBV29-1
J gene: TRBJ2-3
CDR3 DNA: TGCAGCGTTGAAGCCGAGACTAGCGGGAGATCAGATACGCAGTATTTT
CDR3 protein: CSVEAETSGRSDTQYF

D gene: TRBD1
clone size: .
V gene: TRBV29-1
J gene: TRBJ2-5
CDR3 DNA: TGCAGCGTTACCGGGACAGGGGGGTTTGACGAGACCCAGTACTTC
CDR3 protein: CSVTGTGGFDETQYF

D gene: .
clone size: few
V gene: TRBV3-1
J gene: TRBJ1-4
CDR3 DNA: TGTGCCAGCAGCCAAGCTTTTCGTAACGAAAAACTGTTTTTT
CDR3 protein: CASSQAFRNEKLFF

D gene: .
clone size: few
V gene: TRBV20-1
J gene: TRBJ2-1
CDR3 DNA: TGCAGTGCTAGATGGGGGGAGCCGTACAATGAGCAGTTCTTC
CDR3 protein: CSARWGEPYNEQFF

D gene: TRBD1
clone size: many
V gene: TRBV6-2/TRBV6-3
J gene: TRBJ1-1
CDR3 DNA: TGTGCCAGCAGTCGACAGGGGTGGACTGAAGCTTTCTTT
CDR3 protein: CASSRQGWTEAFF

D gene: TRBD1
clone size: many
V gene: TRBV19
J gene: TRBJ2-1
CDR3 DNA: TGTGCCAGCGAGACAGGGTTAGGGGATGAGCAGTTCTTC
CDR3 protein: CASETGLGDEQFF

D gene: TRBD1
clone size: .
V gene: TRBV7-2
J gene: TRBJ2-4
CDR3 DNA: TGTGCCAGCAGCCTGGGACAGGGAGACATTCAGTACTTC
CDR3 protein: CASSLGQGDIQYF

D gene: .
clone size: .
V gene: TRBV6-9
J gene: TRBJ1-1
CDR3 DNA: TGTGCCAGCAGTTCAGAGTACACTGAAGCTTTCTTT
CDR3 protein: CASSSEYTEAFF

D gene: TRBD1
clone size: .
V gene: TRBV12-3/TRBV12-4
J gene: TRBJ1-2
CDR3 DNA: TGTGCCAGCAGCCCTGACAGGGCCCCCCTCGCTTATGGCTACACCTTC
CDR3 protein: CASSPDRAPLAYGYTF

D gene: .
clone size: many
V gene: TRBV20-1
J gene: TRBJ1-1
CDR3 DNA: TGCAGTGCTAGACGGATGAACACTGAAGCTTTCTTT
CDR3 protein: CSARRMNTEAFF

D gene: TRBD1
clone size: few
V gene: TRBV4-1
J gene: TRBJ2-2
CDR3 DNA: TGCGCCAGCAGCCAACTCCTCTGGACAGGGCTAAACACCGGGGAGCTGTTTTTT
CDR3 protein: CASSQLLWTGLNTGELFF

D gene: TRBD1
clone size: many
V gene: TRBV30
J gene: TRBJ1-2
CDR3 DNA: TGTGCCTGGAGCGGGACAGCCATTCCTAACTATGGCTACACCTTC
CDR3 protein: CAWSGTAIPNYGYTF

D gene: TRBD2
clone size: .
V gene: TRBV10-3
J gene: TRBJ2-1
CDR3 DNA: TGTGCCATCAGTGATCCCGGGACTAGCGGTTACAATGAGCAGTTCTTC
CDR3 protein: CAISDPGTSGYNEQFF

D gene: .
clone size: .
V gene: TRBV20-1
J gene: TRBJ2-7
CDR3 DNA: TGCAGTGCTAGAATAGATTCCTACGAGCAGTACTTC
CDR3 protein: CSARIDSYEQYF

D gene: .
clone size: .
V gene: TRBV4-3
J gene: TRBJ2-7
CDR3 DNA: TGCGCCAGCAGCGCGCTTGCGGGCTCCTACGAGCAGTACTTC
CDR3 protein: CASSALAGSYEQYF

D gene: TRBD1
clone size: many
V gene: TRBV12-3/TRBV12-4
J gene: TRBJ1-5
CDR3 DNA: TGTGCCAGCAGTTATGACAGGGATCAGCCCCAGCATTTT
CDR3 protein: CASSYDRDQPQHF

D gene: TRBD2
clone size: .
V gene: TRBV4-2
J gene: TRBJ2-7
CDR3 DNA: TGTGCCAGCAGCCAAGACCCTCCGGCGGGAGCCACGTCCTACGAGCAGTACTTC
CDR3 protein: CASSQDPPAGATSYEQYF

D gene: .
clone size: many
V gene: TRBV28
J gene: TRBJ1-2
CDR3 DNA: TGTGCCAACTACGGGAACTATGGCTACACCTTC
CDR3 protein: CANYGNYGYTF

D gene: TRBD1
clone size: many
V gene: TRBV30
J gene: TRBJ2-5
CDR3 DNA: TGTGCCTGGGGACGGGGACAGGGTATGGAGACCCAGTACTTC
CDR3 protein: CAWGRGQGMETQYF

D gene: .
clone size: .
V gene: TRBV25-1
J gene: TRBJ2-1
CDR3 DNA: TGTGCCAGCAGTGAGGGTAGGCACTTATACAATGAGCAGTTCTTC
CDR3 protein: CASSEGRHLYNEQFF

D gene: .
clone size: few
V gene: TRBV5-1
J gene: TRBJ2-3
CDR3 DNA: TGCGCCAGCAGCTTTTCCCCCCGGGGATCAGATACGCAGTATTTT
CDR3 protein: CASSFSPRGSDTQYF

D gene: .
clone size: .
V gene: TRBV18
J gene: TRBJ2-4
CDR3 DNA: TGTGCCAGCTCCTCGGGGGACAACATTCAGTACTTC
CDR3 protein: CASSSGDNIQYF

D gene: .
clone size: many
V gene: TRBV20-1
J gene: TRBJ2-5
CDR3 DNA: TGCAGTGCTAGGTTTAACCCCTCCTTGGGAGAGACCCAGTACTTC
CDR3 protein: CSARFNPSLGETQYF

D gene: .
clone size: many
V gene: TRBV12-3/TRBV12-4
J gene: TRBJ1-3
CDR3 DNA: TGTGCCAGCAGTTTCGAGGAAGGAAACACCATATATTTT
CDR3 protein: CASSFEEGNTIYF